This TCR beta chain was identified during a study of human thymus T cells. TCRdb keeps only in-frame clones here, not all; method: immunoSEQ multiplex PCR. Among fewer than 55,000 clones listed, about 94% were seen once. Healthy Finnish infants undergoing corrective surgery for congenital heart defects provided the donor material. Germline CDR1 reads SGHVS; CDR2 reads FQNEAQ. The junction had 8 bases not matched to a gene; V was cut back by 2 bases and J by 5 bases. The CDR3 totals 16 residues. A remark on this clone: Its antigen is unknown.

Broader study findings: The authors found apparently biased V and J gene usage in thymic and blood repertoires.

The V and J genes are TRBV7-8 and TRBJ2-5; 10 bases map to TRBD2. The clonotype comes from a boy younger than two with a congenital heart defect but otherwise immunologically healthy. The sequenced sample consisted of blood. The CDR3 DNA sequence: TGTGCCAGCAGCTTAACGTCTAGCGGGGGATGGGAGACCCAGTACTTC. This sequence encodes CASSLTSSGGWETQYF.